This TCR beta chain was captured by sequencing in a study of human T cells and chemical hapten exposure. As for the study in general: The sensitizer, 2% DPC, was used on around 2 cm by around 2 cm of upper inner arm skin. Diphenylcyclopropenone, dosed weekly to the scalp, was given to patients throughout the roughly 23-week study. Read at 6 days, the patch tests placed 0.01% DPC on the upper back.

Time point specified: patch test 2, 6 weeks after DPC sensitization. Documented treatment: therapeutic diphenylcyclopropenone sensitization with weekly scalp DPC. TCRdb processed the RACE reads anew with MiXCR; each CDR3 protein has one entry. The data contain about 380,000 distinct CDR3 sequences, more than 5% of them seen just once; the ten biggest clones take up around 6%. Germline V gene lookup returns CDR1 MGHDK and CDR2 SYGVNS. The CDR3 has 13 residues. Trimming removed 8 bases from V and 10 bases from J; junction bases left unmatched: 7. This clonotype was seen many times. Its antigen is undetermined. General study findings and limits: Significantly more large CDR3 similarity clusters were formed by expanded TCRs than by controls.

The input for sequencing was whole blood, taken in connection with sensitization to the hapten diphenylcyclopropenone (DPC). J is TRBJ2-1 and V is TRBV25-1; 11 bases are shared with TRBD1. This TCR derives from a woman aged 18-29 years with alopecia areata. Some clones in this sample may be carry-over from other donors' samples. The CDR3 coding sequence is TGTGCCAGCGCTGGGGGACAGGGGGTCGAGCAGTTCTTC. Translating gives CASAGGQGVEQFF.